This is a list of T cell receptor beta chains from one sample in a study of early T cells in non-severe SARS-CoV-2 infection. TCRdb used MiXCR to reprocess the 5' RACE reads, holding one entry per CDR3 protein. Counted here are 45,000 to 55,000 distinct CDR3 sequences, 8.5% to 10% occurring once; the ten biggest clones make up roughly 8.3%. The sequencing input was whole blood. The receptors here all came from an adult who was a healthcare worker with PCR-confirmed SARS-CoV-2 infection or an uninfected control (not recorded which). Each CDR3 is given with its conserved first and last residue. The D gene is left open where the match is weak. Only part of the rows carry a size: once, few, many, or a class if the clone is expanded.

TRBV28	.	15	few	TRBJ2-1	CASTPVGAGYNEQFF	TGTGCCAGCACCCCGGTGGGAGCAGGATACAATGAGCAGTTCTTC
TRBV28	.	15	many	TRBJ1-5	CASTVPGQNNQPQHF	TGTGCCAGCACCGTCCCAGGACAGAACAATCAGCCCCAGCATTTT
TRBV5-1	.	14	many	TRBJ2-4	CASSLRGDGDIQYF	TGCGCCAGCAGCTTGAGGGGAGATGGAGACATTCAGTACTTC
TRBV5-1	.	12	many	TRBJ1-4	CASSLDGEKLFF	TGCGCCAGCAGCTTGGACGGTGAAAAACTGTTTTTT
TRBV2	.	12	many	TRBJ2-3	CASRANTDTQYF	TGTGCCAGCCGAGCCAACACAGATACGCAGTATTTT
TRBV29-1	TRBD2	16	many	TRBJ2-2	CSVATGLVRDTGELFF	TGCAGCGTCGCTACGGGACTAGTCCGCGACACCGGGGAGCTGTTTTTT
TRBV5-1	.	13	.	TRBJ1-4	CASSEQAVKKLFF	TGCGCCAGCAGCGAACAGGCCGTTAAAAAACTGTTTTTT
TRBV6-2/TRBV6-3	.	14	.	TRBJ2-7	CASSLDAQRVEQYF	TGTGCCAGCAGCCTGGACGCCCAAAGGGTCGAGCAGTACTTC
TRBV7-9	.	14	few	TRBJ1-1	CASSLVVGNTEAFF	TGTGCCAGCAGCTTAGTTGTAGGGAACACTGAAGCTTTCTTT
TRBV3-1	.	13	.	TRBJ2-1	CASKPGLLNEQFF	TGTGCCAGCAAACCCGGGCTCCTCAATGAGCAGTTCTTC
TRBV7-2	.	15	.	TRBJ1-2	CASSLGVGLDYGYTF	TGTGCCAGCAGCTTAGGGGTAGGGCTTGACTATGGCTACACCTTC
TRBV19	.	12	many	TRBJ2-1	CASSFLGDEQFF	TGTGCCAGTAGCTTCCTAGGGGATGAGCAGTTCTTC
TRBV9	TRBD2	17	few	TRBJ2-2	CASSVGLAGGGTGELFF	TGTGCCAGCAGCGTAGGGCTAGCGGGAGGCGGGACCGGGGAGCTGTTTTTT
TRBV19	TRBD1	13	.	TRBJ1-4	CASSGQGREKLLF	TGTGCCAGTAGTGGACAGGGCCGGGAAAAACTGTTATTT
TRBV7-9	.	13	many	TRBJ1-4	CASSSDSGEKLFF	TGTGCCAGCAGCTCGGACAGCGGCGAAAAACTGTTTTTT
TRBV5-4	.	14	many	TRBJ1-1	CASSPGRKNTEAFF	TGTGCCAGCAGCCCGGGACGGAAGAACACTGAAGCTTTCTTT
TRBV24-1	.	17	many	TRBJ2-7	CATSDWSRIQTPYEQYF	TGTGCCACCAGTGATTGGTCCCGGATCCAAACTCCTTACGAGCAGTACTTC
TRBV29-1	.	13	few	TRBJ2-5	CSVGQRYQETQYF	TGCAGCGTTGGACAGCGGTACCAAGAGACCCAGTACTTC